Listed below are T cell receptor beta chains from one sample, sequenced in a study of blood T cell repertoires in COVID-19. The protocol was immunoSEQ multiplex PCR, while the TCRdb copy is restricted to in-frame clones and leaves out a portion. The table lists some 180,000 clones, around 86% of them singletons. Source material: peripheral blood. The source is a woman of 80 years or more with COVID-19, enrolled during active disease. The CDR3 runs from the conserved cysteine through the conserved F or W. Each record gives: clone size, V gene, J gene, D gene, CDR3 protein, CDR3 DNA. The D gene is left open where the match is weak. Rows may omit the clone size; those that give it use once, few, many or a size class.

clone size: -; V gene: TRBV6-2/TRBV6-3; J gene: TRBJ1-1; D gene: -; CDR3 protein: CASSLQGYGAEAFF; CDR3 DNA: TGTGCCAGCAGTTTGCAGGGGTACGGGGCTGAAGCTTTCTTT
clone size: -; V gene: TRBV7-2; J gene: TRBJ2-3; D gene: TRBD2; CDR3 protein: CASSPAGAGGYSDTQYF; CDR3 DNA: TGTGCCAGCAGCCCCGCGGGCGCGGGAGGATATTCAGATACGCAGTATTTT
clone size: -; V gene: TRBV29-1; J gene: TRBJ2-2; D gene: TRBD1; CDR3 protein: CSVGETGVGTGELFF; CDR3 DNA: TGCAGCGTTGGCGAGACAGGGGTCGGCACCGGGGAGCTGTTTTTT
clone size: few; V gene: TRBV6-5; J gene: TRBJ1-6; D gene: -; CDR3 protein: CASLPPGGRNSPLHF; CDR3 DNA: TGTGCCAGCCTTCCACCCGGGGGGCGTAATTCACCCCTCCACTTT
clone size: -; V gene: TRBV28; J gene: TRBJ2-7; D gene: -; CDR3 protein: CASTAGSYEQYF; CDR3 DNA: TGTGCCAGCACGGCAGGATCCTACGAGCAGTACTTC
clone size: -; V gene: TRBV11-3; J gene: TRBJ1-2; D gene: TRBD1; CDR3 protein: CASSRGQGNGYTF; CDR3 DNA: TGTGCCAGCAGCCGGGGACAGGGTAATGGCTACACCTTC
clone size: once; V gene: TRBV11-2; J gene: TRBJ2-3; D gene: TRBD1; CDR3 protein: CASSKGQGADTQYF; CDR3 DNA: TGTGCCAGCAGCAAAGGACAGGGGGCAGATACGCAGTATTTT
clone size: -; V gene: TRBV4-3; J gene: TRBJ1-1; D gene: -; CDR3 protein: CASSQLQGNTEAFF; CDR3 DNA: TGCGCCAGCAGCCAACTACAGGGTAACACTGAAGCTTTCTTT
clone size: -; V gene: TRBV28; J gene: TRBJ2-7; D gene: -; CDR3 protein: CASSLPGATTYEQYF; CDR3 DNA: TGTGCCAGCAGTTTACCGGGAGCCACCACCTACGAGCAGTACTTC
clone size: -; V gene: TRBV7-2; J gene: TRBJ1-5; D gene: -; CDR3 protein: CASSFRVNQPQHF; CDR3 DNA: TGTGCCAGCAGCTTCAGGGTGAATCAGCCCCAGCATTTT
clone size: -; V gene: TRBV19; J gene: TRBJ1-4; D gene: TRBD1; CDR3 protein: CASSWTGGEKLFF; CDR3 DNA: TGTGCCAGTAGTTGGACAGGAGGTGAAAAACTGTTTTTT
clone size: -; V gene: TRBV11-3; J gene: TRBJ1-1; D gene: -; CDR3 protein: CASSKRGMNTEAFF; CDR3 DNA: TGTGCCAGCAGCAAGAGGGGGATGAACACTGAAGCTTTCTTT
clone size: -; V gene: TRBV2; J gene: TRBJ1-2; D gene: -; CDR3 protein: CASSRVNYGYTF; CDR3 DNA: TGTGCCAGCAGTAGAGTTAACTATGGCTACACCTTC
clone size: -; V gene: TRBV3-1/TRBV3-2; J gene: TRBJ2-7; D gene: TRBD1; CDR3 protein: CASSQSSTGGCEQYF; CDR3 DNA: TGTGCCAGCAGCCAATCCTCCACAGGGGGCTGCGAGCAGTACTTC
clone size: -; V gene: TRBV15; J gene: TRBJ1-2; D gene: -; CDR3 protein: CATSRDRRGYGYTF; CDR3 DNA: TGTGCCACCAGCAGAGATCGCAGGGGCTATGGCTACACCTTC
clone size: few; V gene: TRBV28; J gene: TRBJ1-4; D gene: TRBD1; CDR3 protein: CASLTGPDEKLFF; CDR3 DNA: TGTGCCAGCTTGACAGGGCCGGATGAAAAACTGTTTTTT
clone size: few; V gene: TRBV7-6; J gene: TRBJ2-5; D gene: TRBD2; CDR3 protein: CASRHAGGQETQYF; CDR3 DNA: TGTGCCAGCAGGCACGCGGGGGGCCAAGAGACCCAGTACTTC
clone size: -; V gene: TRBV27; J gene: TRBJ1-1; D gene: -; CDR3 protein: CASSLTGMNTEAFF; CDR3 DNA: TGTGCCAGCAGTTTAACAGGCATGAACACTGAAGCTTTCTTT
clone size: -; V gene: TRBV7-8; J gene: TRBJ2-3; D gene: -; CDR3 protein: CASSATTGADTQYF; CDR3 DNA: TGTGCCAGCAGCGCGACGACCGGGGCAGATACGCAGTATTTT
clone size: -; V gene: TRBV3-1/TRBV3-2; J gene: TRBJ2-5; D gene: -; CDR3 protein: CASSQESLAQYF; CDR3 DNA: TGTGCCAGCAGCCAAGAAAGTTTAGCCCAGTACTTC
clone size: -; V gene: TRBV9; J gene: TRBJ2-2; D gene: -; CDR3 protein: CASSADRSNTGELFF; CDR3 DNA: TGTGCCAGCAGCGCCGACAGATCGAACACCGGGGAGCTGTTTTTT
clone size: -; V gene: TRBV7-2; J gene: TRBJ2-3; D gene: TRBD2; CDR3 protein: CASKSDGRTATDTQYF; CDR3 DNA: TGTGCCAGCAAATCGGACGGGAGGACCGCCACAGATACGCAGTATTTT
clone size: -; V gene: TRBV10-3; J gene: TRBJ2-1; D gene: -; CDR3 protein: CAISEYERSYNEQFF; CDR3 DNA: TGTGCCATCAGTGAGTACGAGCGGTCCTACAATGAGCAGTTCTTC
clone size: -; V gene: TRBV5-8; J gene: TRBJ2-5; D gene: -; CDR3 protein: CASSLAGSLGETQYF; CDR3 DNA: TGTGCCAGCAGCTTGGCCGGAAGCCTCGGGGAGACCCAGTACTTC
clone size: -; V gene: TRBV6-2/TRBV6-3; J gene: TRBJ2-3; D gene: TRBD2; CDR3 protein: CASSYSSAGGPDTQYF; CDR3 DNA: TGTGCCAGCAGTTACTCGAGTGCGGGAGGGCCGGATACGCAGTATTTT
clone size: -; V gene: TRBV5-4; J gene: TRBJ2-1; D gene: -; CDR3 protein: CASSVAGGGTNEQFF; CDR3 DNA: TGTGCCAGCAGCGTGGCGGGCGGAGGGACGAATGAGCAGTTCTTC
clone size: -; V gene: TRBV5-8; J gene: TRBJ2-7; D gene: -; CDR3 protein: CASSPRVTGIYEQYF; CDR3 DNA: TGTGCCAGCAGCCCGAGGGTCACAGGGATCTACGAGCAGTACTTC
clone size: once; V gene: TRBV7-3; J gene: TRBJ2-1; D gene: TRBD2; CDR3 protein: CASSLGLASNEQFF; CDR3 DNA: TGTGCCAGCAGCTTAGGACTAGCGAGCAATGAGCAGTTCTTC
clone size: -; V gene: TRBV7-6; J gene: TRBJ2-1; D gene: -; CDR3 protein: CASSQDSMINEQFF; CDR3 DNA: TGTGCCAGCAGCCAGGACAGCATGATCAATGAGCAGTTCTTC
clone size: -; V gene: TRBV9; J gene: TRBJ2-1; D gene: -; CDR3 protein: CASSVARPPAGRGYEQFF; CDR3 DNA: TGTGCCAGCAGCGTAGCACGACCCCCGGCGGGACGGGGTTATGAGCAGTTCTTC
clone size: -; V gene: TRBV11-2; J gene: TRBJ2-3; D gene: TRBD2; CDR3 protein: CASSLREAGDTDTQYF; CDR3 DNA: TGTGCCAGCAGCTTGAGGGAGGCGGGAGATACAGATACGCAGTATTTT
clone size: few; V gene: TRBV28; J gene: TRBJ1-2; D gene: -; CDR3 protein: CASSLSNYGYTF; CDR3 DNA: TGTGCCAGCAGTTTGAGTAACTATGGCTACACCTTC
clone size: once; V gene: TRBV9; J gene: TRBJ2-7; D gene: TRBD2; CDR3 protein: CASSARGTSEYEQYF; CDR3 DNA: TGTGCCAGCAGCGCAAGAGGGACTAGTGAGTACGAGCAGTACTTC
clone size: -; V gene: TRBV6-2/TRBV6-3; J gene: TRBJ2-7; D gene: TRBD2; CDR3 protein: CASSSGGSSYEQYF; CDR3 DNA: TGTGCCAGCAGTTCCGGCGGGAGCTCCTACGAGCAGTACTTC
clone size: -; V gene: TRBV21-1; J gene: TRBJ1-5; D gene: -; CDR3 protein: CASVEGGSNQPQHF; CDR3 DNA: TGTGCCAGCGTCGAAGGGGGATCCAATCAGCCCCAGCATTTT
clone size: once; V gene: TRBV19; J gene: TRBJ2-3; D gene: -; CDR3 protein: CASSYRVADTQYF; CDR3 DNA: TGTGCCAGTAGTTACAGGGTTGCAGATACGCAGTATTTT
clone size: -; V gene: TRBV29-1; J gene: TRBJ1-1; D gene: -; CDR3 protein: CSGGWVGTEAFF; CDR3 DNA: TGCAGCGGAGGTTGGGTCGGCACTGAAGCTTTCTTT
clone size: -; V gene: TRBV28; J gene: TRBJ2-7; D gene: TRBD1; CDR3 protein: CATSRDRVGEQYF; CDR3 DNA: TGTGCCACCAGCAGGGACAGGGTTGGCGAGCAGTACTTC
clone size: -; V gene: TRBV7-2; J gene: TRBJ2-2; D gene: -; CDR3 protein: CASSLLNTGELFF; CDR3 DNA: TGTGCCAGCAGCTTACTCAACACCGGGGAGCTGTTTTTT
clone size: -; V gene: TRBV28; J gene: TRBJ2-7; D gene: -; CDR3 protein: CASSSAYEQYF; CDR3 DNA: TGTGCCAGCAGTTCGGCCTACGAGCAGTACTTC
clone size: -; V gene: TRBV6-2/TRBV6-3; J gene: TRBJ1-5; D gene: -; CDR3 protein: CASSYGSSRGNQPQHF; CDR3 DNA: TGTGCCAGCAGTTACGGATCTAGTCGGGGCAATCAGCCCCAGCATTTT
clone size: -; V gene: TRBV27; J gene: TRBJ1-1; D gene: TRBD1; CDR3 protein: CASSLGQATEAFF; CDR3 DNA: TGTGCCAGCAGTTTAGGACAGGCGACTGAAGCTTTCTTT
clone size: -; V gene: TRBV13; J gene: TRBJ2-1; D gene: TRBD1; CDR3 protein: CASSKGTGGGNEQFF; CDR3 DNA: TGTGCCAGCAGCAAAGGGACAGGGGGGGGCAATGAGCAGTTCTTC
clone size: -; V gene: TRBV6-5; J gene: TRBJ2-3; D gene: TRBD1; CDR3 protein: CASTEGDRATDTQYF; CDR3 DNA: TGTGCCAGCACCGAAGGGGACAGGGCGACAGATACGCAGTATTTT
clone size: -; V gene: TRBV11-3; J gene: TRBJ2-5; D gene: TRBD1; CDR3 protein: CASSLGGQGETQYF; CDR3 DNA: TGTGCCAGCAGCTTAGGGGGACAGGGAGAGACCCAGTACTTC
clone size: -; V gene: TRBV6-2/TRBV6-3; J gene: TRBJ1-1; D gene: TRBD1; CDR3 protein: CASSLPDRGNRYTEAFF; CDR3 DNA: TGTGCCAGCAGTTTGCCGGACAGGGGAAATAGGTACACTGAAGCTTTCTTT
clone size: -; V gene: TRBV3-1/TRBV3-2; J gene: TRBJ2-7; D gene: -; CDR3 protein: CASSQRGLSSYEQYF; CDR3 DNA: TGTGCCAGCAGCCAGCGAGGACTGAGCTCCTACGAGCAGTACTTC
clone size: -; V gene: TRBV5-1; J gene: TRBJ2-7; D gene: -; CDR3 protein: CASSLEQGIPEQYF; CDR3 DNA: TGCGCCAGCAGCTTGGAACAGGGTATTCCGGAGCAGTACTTC
clone size: few; V gene: TRBV11-2; J gene: TRBJ2-7; D gene: TRBD2; CDR3 protein: CASSLDTSGLYEQYF; CDR3 DNA: TGTGCCAGCAGCTTAGATACTAGCGGGCTCTACGAGCAGTACTTC
clone size: -; V gene: TRBV7-9; J gene: TRBJ1-3; D gene: -; CDR3 protein: CASSPPVGQGYSGNTIYF; CDR3 DNA: TGTGCCAGCAGCCCACCCGTCGGGCAGGGTTACTCTGGAAACACCATATATTTT
clone size: -; V gene: TRBV10-3; J gene: TRBJ2-5; D gene: TRBD1; CDR3 protein: CAISVDRVQETQYF; CDR3 DNA: TGTGCCATCAGTGTTGACAGGGTCCAAGAGACCCAGTACTTC
clone size: -; V gene: TRBV19; J gene: TRBJ2-7; D gene: -; CDR3 protein: CASSARDSVYSYEQYF; CDR3 DNA: TGTGCCAGTAGTGCCCGGGACTCCGTCTACTCCTACGAGCAGTACTTC
clone size: -; V gene: TRBV19; J gene: TRBJ1-4; D gene: -; CDR3 protein: CASFRGGDSGKLFF; CDR3 DNA: TGTGCCAGTTTTAGGGGAGGAGATTCCGGAAAACTGTTTTTT
clone size: -; V gene: TRBV28; J gene: TRBJ2-5; D gene: TRBD2; CDR3 protein: CASSSSSGRASHQETQYF; CDR3 DNA: TGTGCCAGCAGTTCATCTAGCGGGAGGGCCTCCCACCAAGAGACCCAGTACTTC
clone size: -; V gene: TRBV9; J gene: TRBJ1-1; D gene: -; CDR3 protein: CASSARPGQNTEAFF; CDR3 DNA: TGTGCCAGCAGCGCGAGACCGGGACAAAACACTGAAGCTTTCTTT
clone size: -; V gene: TRBV27; J gene: TRBJ2-2; D gene: -; CDR3 protein: CASSKIEDRRELFF; CDR3 DNA: TGTGCCAGCAGTAAAATCGAAGATAGAAGAGAGCTGTTTTTT
clone size: -; V gene: TRBV11-2; J gene: TRBJ2-7; D gene: -; CDR3 protein: CASSSSVYEQYF; CDR3 DNA: TGTGCCAGCAGCTCCTCAGTCTACGAGCAGTACTTC